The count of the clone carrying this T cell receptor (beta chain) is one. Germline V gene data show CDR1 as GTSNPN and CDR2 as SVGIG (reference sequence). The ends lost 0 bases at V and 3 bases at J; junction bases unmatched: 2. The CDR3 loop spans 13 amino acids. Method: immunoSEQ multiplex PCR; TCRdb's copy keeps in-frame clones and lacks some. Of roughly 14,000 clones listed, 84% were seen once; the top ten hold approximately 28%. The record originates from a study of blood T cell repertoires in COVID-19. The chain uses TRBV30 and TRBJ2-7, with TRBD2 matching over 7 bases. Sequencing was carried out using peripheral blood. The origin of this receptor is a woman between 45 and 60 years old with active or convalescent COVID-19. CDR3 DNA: TGTGCCTGGAGTGTTCGGGGGGTCTACGAGCAGTACTTC. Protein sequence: CAWSVRGVYEQYF.